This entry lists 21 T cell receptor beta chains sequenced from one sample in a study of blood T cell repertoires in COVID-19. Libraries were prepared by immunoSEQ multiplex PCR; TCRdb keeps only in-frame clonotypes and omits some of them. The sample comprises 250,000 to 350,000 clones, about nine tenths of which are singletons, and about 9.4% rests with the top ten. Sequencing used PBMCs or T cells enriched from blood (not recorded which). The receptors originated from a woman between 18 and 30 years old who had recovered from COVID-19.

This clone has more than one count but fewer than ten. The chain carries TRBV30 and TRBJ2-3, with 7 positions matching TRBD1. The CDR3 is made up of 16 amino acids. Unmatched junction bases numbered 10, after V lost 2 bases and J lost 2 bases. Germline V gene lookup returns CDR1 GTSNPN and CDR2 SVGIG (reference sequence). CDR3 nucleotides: TGTGCCTGGAGTCTGGCCGGGACAGCCTACACAGATACGCAGTATTTT. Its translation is CAWSLAGTAYTDTQYF. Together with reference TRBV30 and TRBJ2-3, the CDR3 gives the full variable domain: SQTIHQWPATLVQPVGSPLSLECTVEGTSNPNLYWYRQAAGRGLQLLFYSVGIGQISSEVPQNLSASRPQDRQFILSSKKLLLSDSGFYLCAWSLAGTAYTDTQYFGPGTRLTVL.

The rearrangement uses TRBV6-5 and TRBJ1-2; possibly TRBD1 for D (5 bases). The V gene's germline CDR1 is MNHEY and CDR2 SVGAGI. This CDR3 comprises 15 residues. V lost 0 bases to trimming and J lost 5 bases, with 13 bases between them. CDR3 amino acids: CASSYSKGYRYGYTF. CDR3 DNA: TGTGCCAGCAGTTACTCGAAGGGGTATCGGTATGGCTACACCTTC.

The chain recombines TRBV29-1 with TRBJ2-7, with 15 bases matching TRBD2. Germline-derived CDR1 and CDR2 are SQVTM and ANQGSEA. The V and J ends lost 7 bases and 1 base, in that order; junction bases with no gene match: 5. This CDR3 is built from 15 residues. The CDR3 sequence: CSARGLAGGSYEQYF. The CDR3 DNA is TGCAGCGCCCGGGGACTAGCGGGAGGTTCCTACGAGCAGTACTTC.

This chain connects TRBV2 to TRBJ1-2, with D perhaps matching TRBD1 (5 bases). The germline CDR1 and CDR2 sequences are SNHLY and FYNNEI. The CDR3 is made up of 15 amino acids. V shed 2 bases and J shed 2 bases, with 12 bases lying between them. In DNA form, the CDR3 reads TGTGCCAGCAGTGAACTTGGGGGACTAAACTATGGCTACACCTTC. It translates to CASSELGGLNYGYTF.

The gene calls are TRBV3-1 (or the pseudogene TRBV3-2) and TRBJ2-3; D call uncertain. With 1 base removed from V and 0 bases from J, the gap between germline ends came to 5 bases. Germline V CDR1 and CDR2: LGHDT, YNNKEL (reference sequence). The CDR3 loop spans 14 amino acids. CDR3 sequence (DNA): TGTGCCAGCAGCCAAGCAGCGAGCACAGATACGCAGTATTTT. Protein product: CASSQAASTDTQYF.

This CDR3 reads CASSSQRTTSNYNEQFF. CDR3 bases: TGTGCCAGCAGCTCACAGAGGACTACCTCCAACTACAATGAGCAGTTCTTC. This chain uses TRBV9 with TRBJ2-1; TRBD2 might be the D (6 bases). Trimming stripped 4 bases from V and 3 bases from J, with 20 bases between. The germline gives CDR1 SGDLS, CDR2 YYNGEE. The CDR3 consists of 17 residues.

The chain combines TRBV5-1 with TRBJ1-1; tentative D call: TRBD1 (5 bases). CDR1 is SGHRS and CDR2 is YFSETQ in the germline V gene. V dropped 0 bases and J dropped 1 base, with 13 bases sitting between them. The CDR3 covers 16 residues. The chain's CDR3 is CASSLDPNGANTEAFF. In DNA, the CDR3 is TGCGCCAGCAGCTTGGACCCAAATGGGGCGAACACTGAAGCTTTCTTT.

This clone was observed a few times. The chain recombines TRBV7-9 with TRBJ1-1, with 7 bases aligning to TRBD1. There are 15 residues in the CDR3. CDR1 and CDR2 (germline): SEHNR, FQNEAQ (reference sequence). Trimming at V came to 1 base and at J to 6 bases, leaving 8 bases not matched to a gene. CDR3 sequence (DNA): TGTGCCAGCAGCTTAGGTGGGACAGCCAGCCCTGAAGCTTTCTTT. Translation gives CASSLGGTASPEAFF. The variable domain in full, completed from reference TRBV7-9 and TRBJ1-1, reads DTGVSQNPRHKITKRGQNVTFRCDPISEHNRLYWYRQTLGQGPEFLTYFQNEAQLEKSRLLSDRFSAERPKGSFSTLEIQRTEQGDSAMYLCASSLGGTASPEAFFGQGTRLTVV.

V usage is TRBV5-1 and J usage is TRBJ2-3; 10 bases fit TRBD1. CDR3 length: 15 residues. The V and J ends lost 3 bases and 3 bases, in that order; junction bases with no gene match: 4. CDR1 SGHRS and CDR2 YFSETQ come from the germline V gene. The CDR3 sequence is CASSSGQGETDTQYF. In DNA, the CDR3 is TGCGCCAGCAGCTCCGGACAGGGGGAAACAGATACGCAGTATTTT. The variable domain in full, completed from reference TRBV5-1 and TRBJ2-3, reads KAGVTQTPRYLIKTRGQQVTLSCSPISGHRSVSWYQQTPGQGLQFLFEYFSETQRNKGNFPGRFSGRQFSNSRSEMNVSTLELGDSALYLCASSSGQGETDTQYFGPGTRLTVL.

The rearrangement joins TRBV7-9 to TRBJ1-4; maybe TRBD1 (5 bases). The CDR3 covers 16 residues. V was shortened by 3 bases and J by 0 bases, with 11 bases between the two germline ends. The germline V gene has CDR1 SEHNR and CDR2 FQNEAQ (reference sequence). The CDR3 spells CASSFPRGATNEKLFF. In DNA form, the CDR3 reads TGTGCCAGCAGCTTTCCCCGGGGGGCAACTAATGAAAAACTGTTTTTT.

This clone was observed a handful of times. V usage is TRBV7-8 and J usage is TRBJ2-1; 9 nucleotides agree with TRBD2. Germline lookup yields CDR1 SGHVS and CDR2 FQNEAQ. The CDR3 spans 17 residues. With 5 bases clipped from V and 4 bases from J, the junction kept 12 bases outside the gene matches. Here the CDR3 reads CASSAPAAGGMYNEQFF. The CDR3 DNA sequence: TGTGCCAGCAGCGCCCCCGCCGCGGGGGGGATGTACAATGAGCAGTTCTTC.

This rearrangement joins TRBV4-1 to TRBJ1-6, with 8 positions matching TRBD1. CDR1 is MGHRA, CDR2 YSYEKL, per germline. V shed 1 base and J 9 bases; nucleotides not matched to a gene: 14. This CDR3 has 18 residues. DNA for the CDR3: TGCGCCAGCAGCCAAGTGATGGCTCGGACAGGGAAGAGTTCACCCCTCCACTTT. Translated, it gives CASSQVMARTGKSSPLHF.

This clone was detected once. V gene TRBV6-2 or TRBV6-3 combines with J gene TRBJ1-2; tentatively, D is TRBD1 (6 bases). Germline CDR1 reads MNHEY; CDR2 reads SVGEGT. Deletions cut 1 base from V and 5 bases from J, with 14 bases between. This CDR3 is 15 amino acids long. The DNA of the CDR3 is TGTGCCAGCAGTTACTACAGGGAACGAGAGTATGGCTACACCTTC. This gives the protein CASSYYREREYGYTF.

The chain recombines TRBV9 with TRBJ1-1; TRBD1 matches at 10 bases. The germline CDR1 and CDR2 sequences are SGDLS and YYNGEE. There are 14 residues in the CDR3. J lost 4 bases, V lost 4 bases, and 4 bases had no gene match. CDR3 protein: CASSPWDRGTEAFF. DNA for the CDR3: TGTGCCAGCAGCCCCTGGGACAGGGGCACTGAAGCTTTCTTT.

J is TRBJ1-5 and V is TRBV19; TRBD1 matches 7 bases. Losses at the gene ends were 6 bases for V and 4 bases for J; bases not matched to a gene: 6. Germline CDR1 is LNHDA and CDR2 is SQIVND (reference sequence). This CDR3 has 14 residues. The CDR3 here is CASRDTGENQPQHF. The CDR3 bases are TGTGCCAGTAGGGACACAGGGGAGAATCAGCCCCAGCATTTT.

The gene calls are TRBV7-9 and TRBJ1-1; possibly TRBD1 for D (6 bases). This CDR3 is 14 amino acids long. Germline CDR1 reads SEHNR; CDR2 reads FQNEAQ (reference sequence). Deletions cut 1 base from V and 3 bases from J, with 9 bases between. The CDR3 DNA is TGTGCCAGCAGCTTAGGGGCAGGGGACACTGAAGCTTTCTTT. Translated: CASSLGAGDTEAFF.

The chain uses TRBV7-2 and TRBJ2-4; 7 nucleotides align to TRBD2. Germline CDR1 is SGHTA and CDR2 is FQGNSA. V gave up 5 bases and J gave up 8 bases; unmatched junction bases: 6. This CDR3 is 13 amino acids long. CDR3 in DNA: TGTGCCAGCAGCCTCGGACTAGGAGACATTCAGTACTTC. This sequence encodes CASSLGLGDIQYF. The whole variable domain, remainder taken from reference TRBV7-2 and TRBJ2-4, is GAGVSQSPSNKVTEKGKDVELRCDPISGHTALYWYRQSLGQGLEFLIYFQGNSAPDKSGLPSDRFSAERTGGSVSTLTIQRTQQEDSAVYLCASSLGLGDIQYFGAGTRLSVL.

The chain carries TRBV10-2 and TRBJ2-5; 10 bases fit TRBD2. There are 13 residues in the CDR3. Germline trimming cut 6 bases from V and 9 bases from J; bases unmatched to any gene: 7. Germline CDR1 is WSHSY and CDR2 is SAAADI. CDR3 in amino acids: CASSAGLAVAQYF. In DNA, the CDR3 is TGCGCCAGCAGCGCCGGACTAGCGGTTGCCCAGTACTTC.

The CDR3 region has the DNA TGTGCCAGCAGTGAAGACGCCAGGGGGAATGAAAAACTGTTTTTT. Translation gives CASSEDARGNEKLFF. The chain combines TRBV2 with TRBJ1-4, with 7 bases that match TRBD1. J gave up 5 bases and V 1 base, and 4 bases lay outside the gene matches. The CDR3 length is 15 residues. Germline V gives CDR1 SNHLY, CDR2 FYNNEI.

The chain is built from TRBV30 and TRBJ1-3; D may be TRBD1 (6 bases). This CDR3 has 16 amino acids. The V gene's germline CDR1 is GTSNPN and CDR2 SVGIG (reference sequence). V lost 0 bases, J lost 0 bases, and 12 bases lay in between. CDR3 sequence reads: CAWSVGGAASGNTIYF. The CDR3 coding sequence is TGTGCCTGGAGTGTGGGGGGGGCAGCCTCTGGAAACACCATATATTTT.

CDR3 bases: TGTGCCAGCAGTCCCAGCTCCTACGAGCAGTACTTC. This sequence encodes CASSPSSYEQYF. The genes are TRBV12-3 or TRBV12-4 and TRBJ2-7; unclear D gene. The CDR3 length is 12 residues. V lost 5 bases and J lost 0, with 5 bases in between.